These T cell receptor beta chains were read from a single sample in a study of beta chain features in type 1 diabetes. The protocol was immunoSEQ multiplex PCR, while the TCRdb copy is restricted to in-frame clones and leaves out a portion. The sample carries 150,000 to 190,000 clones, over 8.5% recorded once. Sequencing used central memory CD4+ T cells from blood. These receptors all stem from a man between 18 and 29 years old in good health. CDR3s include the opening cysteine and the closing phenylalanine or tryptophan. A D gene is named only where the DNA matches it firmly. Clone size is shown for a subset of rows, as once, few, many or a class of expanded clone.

CDR3 DNA: TGTGCCAGCAGTTACTTCGGACAGGGAGGGACCCAGTACTTC
CDR3 protein: CASSYFGQGGTQYF
clone size: -
V gene: TRBV6-6
D gene: TRBD1
J gene: TRBJ2-5

CDR3 DNA: TGTGCCAGCAGCTTATTGTTCGGGGAGACCCAGTACTTC
CDR3 protein: CASSLLFGETQYF
clone size: -
V gene: TRBV7-3
D gene: -
J gene: TRBJ2-5

CDR3 DNA: TGTGCCAGCAGCGTAGAGGGGGGACGCACAGATACGCAGTATTTT
CDR3 protein: CASSVEGGRTDTQYF
clone size: -
V gene: TRBV9
D gene: -
J gene: TRBJ2-3

CDR3 DNA: TGTGCCATCACTGACCTGGGGGCATTCTATGGCTACACCTTC
CDR3 protein: CAITDLGAFYGYTF
clone size: -
V gene: TRBV10-3
D gene: -
J gene: TRBJ1-2

CDR3 DNA: TGTGCCAGCAGGTTCGAACTAGCGGGGCAGTTCTTC
CDR3 protein: CASRFELAGQFF
clone size: few
V gene: TRBV7-2
D gene: TRBD2
J gene: TRBJ2-1

CDR3 DNA: TGTGCCAGCAGTTCCCGGTTTCAGGGTAGTTCGGACAAAAACATTCAGTACTTC
CDR3 protein: CASSSRFQGSSDKNIQYF
clone size: -
V gene: TRBV7-8
D gene: -
J gene: TRBJ2-4

CDR3 DNA: TGCGCCAGCAGCCAACCAGGACAGGGGGTTTACGAGCAGTACTTC
CDR3 protein: CASSQPGQGVYEQYF
clone size: once
V gene: TRBV4-1
D gene: TRBD1
J gene: TRBJ2-7

CDR3 DNA: TGTGCCAGCAGACTGGACGGCAACACCGGGGAGCTGTTTTTT
CDR3 protein: CASRLDGNTGELFF
clone size: -
V gene: TRBV7-8
D gene: -
J gene: TRBJ2-2

CDR3 DNA: TGTGCCTGGAGTGTAGTCTATGGCTACACCTTC
CDR3 protein: CAWSVVYGYTF
clone size: -
V gene: TRBV30
D gene: -
J gene: TRBJ1-2

CDR3 DNA: TGTGCCACCAGCAGAGATCAAAGTGGGGGTGGCTACACCTTC
CDR3 protein: CATSRDQSGGGYTF
clone size: -
V gene: TRBV15
D gene: -
J gene: TRBJ1-2

CDR3 DNA: TGTGCCAGCAGCGTAGGTCCTCCCCCACAATACACCGGGGAGCTGTTTTTT
CDR3 protein: CASSVGPPPQYTGELFF
clone size: -
V gene: TRBV9
D gene: -
J gene: TRBJ2-2

CDR3 DNA: TGTGCCAGCAGCCCCGGGACTAGCGGGTCCCTGAGCTCCTACAATGAGCAGTTCTTC
CDR3 protein: CASSPGTSGSLSSYNEQFF
clone size: -
V gene: TRBV5-4
D gene: TRBD2
J gene: TRBJ2-1

CDR3 DNA: TGTGCCAGCAAATTAAACCCGGCCGGGGAGCTGTTTTTT
CDR3 protein: CASKLNPAGELFF
clone size: -
V gene: TRBV9
D gene: -
J gene: TRBJ2-2

CDR3 DNA: TGCGCCAGCAGCCCTGGACTAGCGGGAGCCTACGAGCAGTACTTC
CDR3 protein: CASSPGLAGAYEQYF
clone size: -
V gene: TRBV4-3
D gene: TRBD2
J gene: TRBJ2-7

CDR3 DNA: TGTGCCAGCAGCCAAGAAGTACACGGAAACTATGGCTACACCTTC
CDR3 protein: CASSQEVHGNYGYTF
clone size: few
V gene: TRBV4-2
D gene: -
J gene: TRBJ1-2

CDR3 DNA: TGTGCCAGCAGTCCCCGAGGGGGAAACACCATATATTTT
CDR3 protein: CASSPRGGNTIYF
clone size: once
V gene: TRBV27
D gene: -
J gene: TRBJ1-3

CDR3 DNA: TGTGCCAGCAGCCAAGAAGTGGAGCCGGGACACAACTATGGCTACACCTTC
CDR3 protein: CASSQEVEPGHNYGYTF
clone size: -
V gene: TRBV14
D gene: -
J gene: TRBJ1-2

CDR3 DNA: TGTGCCAGCTCACAATCATTGGACCGAAGTTGGAAGCAATCTAATGAAAAACTGTTTTTT
CDR3 protein: CASSQSLDRSWKQSNEKLFF
clone size: few
V gene: TRBV18
D gene: -
J gene: TRBJ1-4

CDR3 DNA: TGCGCCAGCAGCTCTAAGGGACTGGGGACCCGCTCCTACGAGCAGTACTTC
CDR3 protein: CASSSKGLGTRSYEQYF
clone size: few
V gene: TRBV10-2
D gene: -
J gene: TRBJ2-7

CDR3 DNA: TGTGCCAGCAGCCAAGATGCTACGCAGTATTTT
CDR3 protein: CASSQDATQYF
clone size: few
V gene: TRBV14
D gene: -
J gene: TRBJ2-3

CDR3 DNA: TGTGCCAGTAGTATAAGGGCCCCCGGGACAGGGACTTTGGGCAATCAGCCCCAGCATTTT
CDR3 protein: CASSIRAPGTGTLGNQPQHF
clone size: many
V gene: TRBV19
D gene: TRBD1
J gene: TRBJ1-5

CDR3 DNA: TGTGCCAGCTCACCAGTCCGAGAGACCCAGTACTTC
CDR3 protein: CASSPVRETQYF
clone size: many
V gene: TRBV18
D gene: -
J gene: TRBJ2-5

CDR3 DNA: TGTGCCAGCAGCTTAGATACCGGGGGCAATCAGCCCCAGCATTTT
CDR3 protein: CASSLDTGGNQPQHF
clone size: few
V gene: TRBV11-1
D gene: -
J gene: TRBJ1-5

CDR3 DNA: TGTGCCAGCAGCCCCGGGACAGGGACCGGGGAGCTGTTTTTT
CDR3 protein: CASSPGTGTGELFF
clone size: -
V gene: TRBV27
D gene: TRBD1
J gene: TRBJ2-2

CDR3 DNA: TGTGCCAGCAGCTTCTCGACAGGCGCCTCCTACGAGCAGTACTTC
CDR3 protein: CASSFSTGASYEQYF
clone size: few
V gene: TRBV7-2
D gene: -
J gene: TRBJ2-7

CDR3 DNA: TGTGCCAGCAGCTCGGGACAGAGAGGTTTAAGTACCTACGAGCAGTACTTC
CDR3 protein: CASSSGQRGLSTYEQYF
clone size: few
V gene: TRBV5-6
D gene: TRBD1
J gene: TRBJ2-7

CDR3 DNA: TGTGCCAGCAGTCCCGGGACTATAACCTACAATGAGCAGTTCTTC
CDR3 protein: CASSPGTITYNEQFF
clone size: -
V gene: TRBV11-1
D gene: TRBD2
J gene: TRBJ2-1

CDR3 DNA: TGTGCCAGCGCTTGGGAGAACAGGTTGTTAGGACTAGACAATGAGCAGTTCTTC
CDR3 protein: CASAWENRLLGLDNEQFF
clone size: -
V gene: TRBV2
D gene: TRBD2
J gene: TRBJ2-1

CDR3 DNA: TGTGCCAGCAGCGTAGACCCGGGCACAGATACGCAGTATTTT
CDR3 protein: CASSVDPGTDTQYF
clone size: -
V gene: TRBV9
D gene: -
J gene: TRBJ2-3

CDR3 DNA: TGTGCCAGCAGTTTAAACTATGCCGGGACAGGGACTTACGAGCAGTACTTC
CDR3 protein: CASSLNYAGTGTYEQYF
clone size: -
V gene: TRBV11-2
D gene: TRBD1
J gene: TRBJ2-7

CDR3 DNA: TGCAGCGTGGAACGGGGGAACACTGAAGCTTTCTTT
CDR3 protein: CSVERGNTEAFF
clone size: -
V gene: TRBV29-1
D gene: -
J gene: TRBJ1-1

CDR3 DNA: TGTGCCAGCTTAAGTGGAGTCACAGATACGCAGTATTTT
CDR3 protein: CASLSGVTDTQYF
clone size: -
V gene: TRBV27
D gene: -
J gene: TRBJ2-3

CDR3 DNA: TGTGCCAGTAGTTTGGAGGGGTCCTCCTACGAGCAGTACTTC
CDR3 protein: CASSLEGSSYEQYF
clone size: few
V gene: TRBV19
D gene: -
J gene: TRBJ2-7

CDR3 DNA: TGTGCCAGCAGCCCCTCGAATACGCAGTATTTT
CDR3 protein: CASSPSNTQYF
clone size: many
V gene: TRBV7-2
D gene: -
J gene: TRBJ2-3

CDR3 DNA: TGTGCCTGGAAACAGGGCACTGAAGCTTTCTTT
CDR3 protein: CAWKQGTEAFF
clone size: -
V gene: TRBV30
D gene: -
J gene: TRBJ1-1

CDR3 DNA: TGTGCCAGCAGCCGTCCTCGAGAGGGGCCCCACGAGCAGTACTTC
CDR3 protein: CASSRPREGPHEQYF
clone size: many
V gene: TRBV6-6
D gene: -
J gene: TRBJ2-7

CDR3 DNA: TGTGCCAGCAGCTTGCGGGCAACCCACTATGGCTACACCTTC
CDR3 protein: CASSLRATHYGYTF
clone size: many
V gene: TRBV5-8
D gene: -
J gene: TRBJ1-2